This TCR beta chain was recorded in a study of blood T cells in healthy people across ages. This clonotype appeared a few times. Its cognate antigen is unknown. Looked up from germline, CDR1 is SGHDN and CDR2 is FVKESK. V dropped 3 bases and J dropped 7 bases, with 16 bases sitting between them. The CDR3 is 15 amino acids. Primers used in a second PCR of about 7 to 12 cycles were a sample-barcoded 5' primer and a J-beta primer mix. In TCRdb, the 5' RACE reads were re-called with MiXCR into one record per CDR3 protein. Found here are more than 600,000 distinct CDR3 sequences, 20% to 25% of them singletons; the top ten hold under 10%. Findings and caveats of the study: A strong correlation between TCR beta diversity and naive T cell percentage was seen.

This sample was shared with a second study, whose subject was T cells of mothers and their children. That paper states: Per child, around 2.7 million TCR beta CDR3 reads were obtained, against over 9.5 million per mother.

The chain is built from TRBV14 and TRBJ2-1; D may be TRBD2 (5 bases). Sequenced input: blood. The sequence was obtained from a boy aged 10-17 years in good health. The CDR3 DNA reads TGTGCCAGCAGCCAGTATATCGAGAGGGCAAATGAGCAGTTCTTC. This gives the protein CASSQYIERANEQFF.